This T cell receptor beta chain comes out of a study of shared clonotypes between healthy human individuals. Some clones are missing from TCRdb's copy, which holds only in-frame ones; the method was immunoSEQ multiplex PCR. Of 550,000 to 850,000 clones in the sample, roughly 70% are singletons; the top ten hold more than 1.5%. Per the germline V gene, CDR1 is SGHDN and CDR2 is FVKESK. This CDR3 has 16 amino acids. The trim removed 1 base at V and 7 bases at J, leaving 7 bases unmatched. A few counts support this clone. This clonotype originated in a woman aged 25 to 39 in good health. This chain links TRBV14 with TRBJ2-7, with 13 bases identical to TRBD2. The sequenced sample consisted of memory CD4+ T cells sorted from blood. Specified subset: CD45RA-negative fraction. Here the CDR3 reads CASSQAGTSGIWEQYF. In DNA form, the CDR3 reads TGTGCCAGCAGCCAAGCCGGGACTAGCGGGATTTGGGAGCAGTACTTC.